The sequence of this TCR beta chain was determined in a study of T cells in localized non-small cell lung cancer. Worth noting for this clone: Antigen specificity is unknown.

Repertoires were generated with immunoSEQ multiplex PCR, while TCRdb's copy carries only in-frame clones and drops some. This table holds roughly 30,000 clones, about 87% found once. The study, taken as a whole, reports: In the blood, greater T cell density corresponded to longer overall survival. Tumor showed lower T cell clonality than uninvolved adjacent lung, where it was highest.

The CDR3 has 15 residues. The V end lost 5 bases, the J end lost 2 bases, and 16 bases lay between the germline ends. The germline V gene encodes CDR1 MDHEN and CDR2 SYDVKM. Here the sequenced sample was peripheral blood, taken before any cancer treatment. The TCR was taken from a woman aged 18 to 55 with stage I lung adenocarcinoma. V gene TRBV28 combines with J gene TRBJ2-7; D tentatively reads TRBD1 or TRBD2 (5 bases each). Here the CDR3 reads CASSPPGTPTYEQYF. The CDR3 DNA follows: TGTGCCAGCAGTCCACCCGGGACCCCGACCTACGAGCAGTACTTC.